The clone carrying this T cell receptor beta chain was observed a single time. The data are from a study of blood T cell repertoires in COVID-19. Individuals drawn from some 25 US areas were roughly 18 to 95 years old. Participants were placed into cohorts based on the clinical history they reported. A COVID-19 case was met by exposed participants within 2 weeks before study entry. Profiled with immunoSEQ multiplex PCR; TCRdb holds only in-frame clones, not every one. The sample records roughly 150,000 clones, approximately 86% being singletons. The CDR3 covers 17 residues. The ends were cut back, 3 bases at V and 0 bases at J, with 17 bases in the middle. Germline V gives CDR1 DFQATT, CDR2 SNEGSKA (reference sequence).

Sequences were obtained from PBMCs or T cells enriched from blood (not recorded which). The chain employs TRBV20-1 and TRBJ2-2; no definite D call. The receptor was derived from a woman in her forties who had been exposed to COVID-19. CDR3 protein: CSASTYRSLANTGELFF. CDR3 bases: TGCAGTGCTAGTACATACCGCTCCCTCGCGAACACCGGGGAGCTGTTTTTT.